The 14 T cell receptor beta chains listed next were all sequenced from one sample in a study of blood T cell repertoires in COVID-19. Repertoires were generated with immunoSEQ multiplex PCR, while TCRdb's copy carries only in-frame clones and drops some. The repertoire holds some 190,000 clones, with around 84% as singletons. Sequenced material: peripheral blood. The receptor set was obtained from a human donor in a cohort sampled during active COVID-19.

V usage is TRBV4-1 and J usage is TRBJ2-2, with 16 positions matching TRBD2. V lost 7 bases to trimming and J lost 4 bases; unmatched junction nucleotides: 9. The CDR3 spans 18 residues. Germline V lookup: CDR1 MGHRA, CDR2 YSYEKL. CDR3 coding DNA: TGCGCCAGCACTGAGTGGGGACTAGCGGGGGGGCGCACCGGGGAGCTGTTTTTT. Translated, it gives CASTEWGLAGGRTGELFF.

The chain carries TRBV7-8 and TRBJ2-1, with 8 bases identical to TRBD2. V lost 5 bases and J lost 10; bases outside the gene matches: 7. CDR3 size: 13 residues. Germline CDR1 is SGHVS and CDR2 is FQNEAQ. CDR3 loop: CASSRGLGGEQFF. CDR3 DNA sequence: TGTGCCAGCAGCCGGGGACTAGGAGGGGAGCAGTTCTTC.

The chain is built from TRBV12-3 or TRBV12-4 and TRBJ2-3; D is uncertain. Trimming took 1 base from V and 5 from J, leaving 4 bases between them. The CDR3 sequence is 12 residues long. For the CDR3, the DNA is TGTGCCAGCAGTTTAGTCGGAGATACGCAGTATTTT. This gives the protein CASSLVGDTQYF.

V and J are TRBV11-3 and TRBJ1-1; D unclear. V was clipped by 4 bases and J by 3 bases, with 3 bases between them. The CDR3 is made up of 11 amino acids. The germline gives CDR1 SGHNT, CDR2 YENEEA. The CDR3 loop is CASSSDTEAFF. CDR3 sequence (DNA): TGTGCCAGCAGCTCTGACACTGAAGCTTTCTTT. Full variable domain (outside the CDR3, taken from reference TRBV11-3 and TRBJ1-1): EAGVVQSPRYKIIEKKQPVAFWCNPISGHNTLYWYLQNLGQGPELLIRYENEEAVDDSQLPKDRFSAERLKGVDSTLKIQPAELGDSAVYLCASSSDTEAFFGQGTRLTVV.

The genes are TRBV11-2 and TRBJ1-2, with unresolved D. Trimming took off 7 bases at V and 5 bases at J, with 23 bases between the two ends. This CDR3 spans 16 amino acids. The germline gives CDR1 SGHAT, CDR2 FQNNGV. This CDR3 is CASTTLLVDGLYGYTF. The CDR3 DNA reads TGTGCCAGCACCACTCTCCTCGTGGACGGACTTTATGGCTACACCTTC.

This clone has only one observation. The J gene is TRBJ2-1, the V gene TRBV5-6; 8 bases are a match to TRBD1. The germline V gene has CDR1 SGHDT and CDR2 YYEEEE. The CDR3 runs to 13 residues. The V segment lost 2 bases and the J segment 16 bases; nucleotides outside the gene matches: 11. The CDR3 coding sequence is TGTGCCAGCAGCTTCCAGGGGGCACAGGGGGATTTCTTC. This encodes CASSFQGAQGDFF. Using reference TRBV5-6 and TRBJ2-1 for the parts outside the CDR3, the full variable domain is DAGVTQSPTHLIKTRGQQVTLRCSPKSGHDTVSWYQQALGQGPQFIFQYYEEEERQRGNFPDRFSGHQFPNYSSELNVNALLLGDSALYLCASSFQGAQGDFFGPGTRLTVL.

V and J are TRBV30 and TRBJ1-1; no clear D gene. V was trimmed by 1 base and J by 0 bases, leaving 6 bases between them. Per the germline V gene, CDR1 is GTSNPN and CDR2 is SVGIG (reference sequence). The CDR3 runs 13 residues. CDR3 sequence reads: CAWSAGVNTEAFF. The CDR3 nucleotides are TGTGCCTGGAGTGCCGGGGTGAACACTGAAGCTTTCTTT.

The chain combines TRBV7-2 with TRBJ2-2; D is possibly TRBD1 (6 bases). The CDR3 runs to 16 residues. Trimming stripped 2 bases from V and 5 bases from J, with 15 bases between. Germline CDR1 and CDR2: SGHTA and FQGNSA. The CDR3 region has the DNA TGTGCCAGCAGCTTATGGTCACAGGGTGGGACCGGGGAGCTGTTTTTT. It encodes CASSLWSQGGTGELFF.

The chain is built from TRBV24-1 and TRBJ1-2, with no clear D. This CDR3 is 12 amino acids long. From germline, CDR1 is KGHDR and CDR2 SFDVKD. V lost 4 bases to trimming and J lost 5 bases, with 7 bases between them. The CDR3: CATSDDLYGYTF. In DNA form, the CDR3 reads TGTGCCACCAGTGACGACTTATATGGCTACACCTTC.

This rearrangement joins TRBV7-9 to TRBJ2-1, with D perhaps matching TRBD2 (5 bases). This CDR3 region has 14 residues. The V and J ends lost 0 bases and 6 bases respectively, with 9 bases between them. From germline, CDR1 is SEHNR and CDR2 FQNEAQ (reference sequence). This CDR3 is CASSLAGDGNEQFF. In DNA form, the CDR3 reads TGTGCCAGCAGCTTAGCGGGAGATGGCAATGAGCAGTTCTTC.

This sequence joins TRBV2 and TRBJ2-7; D may be TRBD1 (5 bases). Germline V CDR1 and CDR2: SNHLY, FYNNEI. This CDR3 has 12 residues. V shed 6 bases and J shed 6 bases, with 12 bases lying between them. The CDR3 DNA reads TGTGCCAGCAGCCTAGGGGTGGGCGAGCAGTACGTC. This codes for CASSLGVGEQYV.

This clone occurred many times. The rearrangement joins TRBV9 to TRBJ1-1; possible D gene TRBD1, 6 bases. Trimming removed 4 bases at V and 1 base at J, with 8 bases between. Per the germline V gene, CDR1 is SGDLS and CDR2 is YYNGEE. This CDR3 spans 13 amino acids. The CDR3 DNA reads as TGTGCCAGCAGCACACAGGGGAACACTGAAGCTTTCTTT. This gives the protein CASSTQGNTEAFF. Full variable domain (missing parts from reference TRBV9 and TRBJ1-1): DSGVTQTPKHLITATGQRVTLRCSPRSGDLSVYWYQQSLDQGLQFLIQYYNGEERAKGNILERFSAQQFPDLHSELNLSSLELGDSALYFCASSTQGNTEAFFGQGTRLTVV.

This clone has a count of ten or more. The chain recombines TRBV10-3 with TRBJ2-1; 12 bases agree with TRBD2. V gave up 10 bases and J gave up 5 bases; unmatched junction bases: 6. Germline lookup yields CDR1 ENHRY and CDR2 SYGVKD. The CDR3 totals 14 residues. The CDR3 DNA sequence: TGTGCCACCCGGACTAGCGGGGAAAACAATGAGCAGTTCTTC. Protein sequence: CATRTSGENNEQFF.

The chain joins TRBV5-1 to TRBJ2-6; possibly TRBD2 for D (5 bases). The CDR3 runs to 19 residues. The V gene lost 6 bases and the J gene lost 0 bases, with 22 bases spanning the gap. Germline V gene lookup returns CDR1 SGHRS and CDR2 YFSETQ. The CDR3 coding sequence is TGCGCCAGCAACTATGGCTGGGAGTCCGTAATCTCTGGGGCCAACGTCCTGACTTTC. Its protein is CASNYGWESVISGANVLTF. Supplemented by reference TRBV5-1 and TRBJ2-6, the full variable domain reads KAGVTQTPRYLIKTRGQQVTLSCSPISGHRSVSWYQQTPGQGLQFLFEYFSETQRNKGNFPGRFSGRQFSNSRSEMNVSTLELGDSALYLCASNYGWESVISGANVLTFGAGSRLTVL.